The present T cell receptor (beta chain) was sequenced within a study of cytomegalovirus exposure and HLA in healthy donors. Points from the study as a whole: Later examination showed HLA-associated TCR beta chains had greater clonal expansion than equally common others. Later analysis suggested links between common viral pathogens and several top significant clusters. CMV serostatus alone was available as immune exposure information. Donors belonging to an Asian-associated ancestry cluster reportedly showed fewer N-insertions in productive TCRs than the roughly 680-donor mean, according to what a later analysis found.

As for this clone: Its antigen is not identified.

The PCR made use of 60 Vbeta and 13 Jbeta primers. The protocol was immunoSEQ multiplex PCR, while the TCRdb copy is restricted to in-frame clones and leaves out a portion. The table records about 100,000 clones, roughly two thirds of them present only once. Trimming took 2 bases from V and 3 from J; bases not matched to a gene: 3. Germline values: CDR1 MNHEY, CDR2 SVGAGI. The CDR3 sequence is 15 residues long. The V gene is TRBV6-5, the J gene TRBJ2-5; 10 positions agree with TRBD1. The sample was PBMCs. This receptor was taken from a man aged 35-49 years in good health and CMV-seronegative. The CDR3 reads CASSYGQGGEETQYF. In DNA, the CDR3 is TGTGCCAGCAGTTACGGACAGGGGGGCGAAGAGACCCAGTACTTC.